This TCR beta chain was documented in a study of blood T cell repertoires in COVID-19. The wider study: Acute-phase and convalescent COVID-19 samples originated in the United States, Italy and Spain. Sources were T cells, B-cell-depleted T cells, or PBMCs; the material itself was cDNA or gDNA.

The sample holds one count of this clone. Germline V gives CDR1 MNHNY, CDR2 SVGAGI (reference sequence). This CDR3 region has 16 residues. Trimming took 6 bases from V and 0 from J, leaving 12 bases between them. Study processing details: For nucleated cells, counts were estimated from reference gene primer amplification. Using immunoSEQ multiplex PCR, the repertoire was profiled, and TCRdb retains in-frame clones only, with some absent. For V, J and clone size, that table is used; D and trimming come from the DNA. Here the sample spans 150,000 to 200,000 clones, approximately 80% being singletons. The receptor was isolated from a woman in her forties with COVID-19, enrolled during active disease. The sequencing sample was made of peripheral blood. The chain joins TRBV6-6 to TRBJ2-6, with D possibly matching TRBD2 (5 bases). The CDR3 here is CASSPTAGSGANVLTF. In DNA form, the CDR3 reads TGTGCCAGCAGCCCGACGGCGGGCTCTGGGGCCAACGTCCTGACTTTC.